The text below deals with one T cell receptor (beta chain). Its antigen target is currently unknown. Nothing much larger sits one base from this clone, and base qualities are not available. CDR1 is given as GTSNPN and CDR2 as SVGIG, both from the germline V gene (reference sequence). V is trimmed back by 3 bases and J by 2 bases, and the junction contains 7 bases that no gene match accounts for. The CDR3 spans 15 residues, from the cysteine through the phenylalanine. Of all the DNA, just the CDR3 is kept, 45 bases in frame from base 1. Explained via the paper, the time point label denotes: peripheral blood 6 weeks after treatment start. The cohort comprised fewer than 35 patients with locally advanced or metastatic urothelial carcinoma treated at Memorial Sloan Kettering on a trial protocol. Peripheral blood mononuclear cells were collected pretreatment and during treatment, at between 1 and 8 total time points per patient. The Qiagen DNeasy Blood extraction kit was used to purify genomic DNA from total PBMCs and tumor samples. PBMCs were collected pretreatment and during treatment, and were isolated and stored as previously described.

These data belong to a study of PD-L1 blockade in urothelial cancer (dated by TCRdb to the late 2010s). Regarding the research as a whole: All patients started therapy in the mid-2010s and received atezolizumab 1,200 mg intravenously every 3 weeks. The study, an exploratory multi-omic analysis, examined somatic, immune and clinical correlates of response to PD-L1 blockade with atezolizumab in urothelial cancer. Under ten patients reached durable clinical benefit, while fewer than 25 patients did not. About 90% of the roughly 29 patients were identified as males with urothelial cancer of bladder origin, and a prior smoking history was reported by 18 of 29 patients. A median of roughly 140,000 T cells and just over 80,000 unique TCRs was obtained from blood samples, and a median clonality of approximately 0.08 was observed. Twenty-nine patients had pretreatment blood TCR-seq, about 24 had at least one posttreatment blood collection, and about 24 had tumor TCR-seq. In the same patients, pretreatment tumors underwent whole exome sequencing and RNA sequencing in addition to TCR sequencing. Blood samples were analyzed 3 weeks after the start of treatment (second dose) and 6 weeks after the start of treatment. An ECOG performance status of 0 or 1 was recorded for the patients, and 0 to 3 prior chemotherapy regimens had been received by the patients. Pretreatment tumor samples, along with matched peripheral blood serially collected before and after atezolizumab treatment, were subjected to TCR sequencing. Durable clinical benefit was defined as a progression-free survival longer than 6 months, and TCR features were additionally tested against progression-free survival and overall survival. The full study reports these points: Improved progression-free and overall survival was found to be associated with pretreatment peripheral blood TCR clonality below the median. Patients with durable benefit showed greater expansion of tumor-associated TCR clones in peripheral blood 3 weeks after starting treatment (n ≈ 20, p = 0.022). Because the sample size was small (n ≈ 30) and many exploratory analyses were performed, the results are intended to be hypothesis-generating.

Synthetic TCR analog templates were spiked into each PCR to estimate absolute template abundance from read counts. The immunoSEQ assay used bias-controlled V and J gene primers to amplify TCRbeta CDR3 regions from genomic DNA. Sequencing of rearranged TCRbeta segments was done at approximately 20X coverage. Per the authors' processing: Sequencing errors were corrected by clustering, and CDR3s were annotated against IMGT so that V, D and J genes could be assigned. Out-of-frame and stop-codon sequences were excluded, and only productive TCRbeta rearrangements were used in downstream analyses. Clonality was calculated as one minus the Shannon entropy normalized by the log of the number of unique productive sequences. Fisher's exact test with Benjamini-Hochberg correction, using a cutoff of adjusted p below 0.01, was how clones that differed between time points or between blood and tumor were identified. TCRdb re-hosts the immuneACCESS table, in-frame sequences only. Its copies lack some clones; in the studies checked, an unresolved V gene accounts for under half of them, and the cause for the rest is not known. The V and J calls and clone size are taken from that table; D and trimming were inferred from the DNA. Recorded for this sample are tens of thousands of clones; approximately 86% of them occurred a single time. Roughly 1.9% of the sample belongs to the ten largest clones.

The sample consisted of PBMCs, taken around atezolizumab (anti-PD-L1) treatment. The V and J genes are TRBV30 and TRBJ1-1, and TRBD1 matches 9 of the central bases. The source of this sequence is a man between 50 and 59 years old with urothelial cancer. The DNA sequence is as follows: TGTGCCTGGAGGTTTAGGACAGGGGTTAACACTGAAGCTTTCTTT. Protein translation: CAWRFRTGVNTEAFF.